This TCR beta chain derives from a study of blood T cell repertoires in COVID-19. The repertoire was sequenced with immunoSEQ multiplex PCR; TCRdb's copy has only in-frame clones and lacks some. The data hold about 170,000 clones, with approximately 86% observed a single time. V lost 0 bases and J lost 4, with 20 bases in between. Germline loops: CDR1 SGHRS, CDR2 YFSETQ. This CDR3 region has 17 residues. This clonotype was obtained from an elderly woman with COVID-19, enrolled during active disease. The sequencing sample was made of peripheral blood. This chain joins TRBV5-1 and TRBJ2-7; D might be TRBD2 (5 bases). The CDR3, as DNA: TGCGCCAGCAGCTTGGACTCCTCACTAGGTCCGCTATACGAGCAGTACTTC. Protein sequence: CASSLDSSLGPLYEQYF. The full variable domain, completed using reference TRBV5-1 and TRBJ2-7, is KAGVTQTPRYLIKTRGQQVTLSCSPISGHRSVSWYQQTPGQGLQFLFEYFSETQRNKGNFPGRFSGRQFSNSRSEMNVSTLELGDSALYLCASSLDSSLGPLYEQYFGPGTRLTVT.